The present TCR beta chain was sequenced within a study of shared clonotypes between healthy human individuals. CDR1 is MDHEN and CDR2 is SYDVKM in the germline V gene. V was trimmed by 0 bases and J by 5 bases, leaving 11 bases between them. The CDR3 contains 16 residues. The method was immunoSEQ multiplex PCR; TCRdb's version includes in-frame clones alone and lacks a portion of them. The sample has about 1 million clones, under 80% seen once; the top ten hold over 1.3%. The chain uses TRBV28 and TRBJ1-6, with D perhaps TRBD1 (5 bases). Sequenced input: memory CD4+ T cells sorted from blood. Subset of the sample: CD45RA-negative fraction. The origin of this receptor is a man between 18 and 35 years old in good health. The CDR3 bases are TGTGCCAGCAGTTTATGGCCAGGGTCCAATAATTCACCCCTCCACTTT. Encoded protein: CASSLWPGSNNSPLHF.